The 2 T cell receptor beta chains below all came from one sample that was sequenced in a study of PD-1 blockade in mismatch repair-deficient tumors. Using immunoSEQ multiplex PCR, the repertoire was profiled, and TCRdb retains in-frame clones only, with some absent. The data contain more than 95,000 clones, about 86% of them singletons. The input for sequencing was peripheral blood, taken 44 weeks after starting pembrolizumab. These TCRs come from an adult with mismatch repair-deficient cancer.

This sequence joins TRBV11-3 and TRBJ2-5; possibly TRBD1 or TRBD2 for D (6 bases each). The length of the CDR3 is 15 residues. Germline V gives CDR1 SGHNT, CDR2 YENEEA. Trimming took 6 bases from V and 1 from J, leaving 15 bases between them. The CDR3 DNA reads as TGTGCCAGCAGGCTTCTCGGGGGCGGCCAAGAGACCCAGTACTTC. This codes for CASRLLGGGQETQYF.

This clone was picked up a small number of times. The chain carries TRBV28 and TRBJ2-7; 7 bases match TRBD2. The V gene end was trimmed by 3 bases and the J gene end by 7 bases; junction bases not matched to a gene: 6. The CDR3 is 13 residues long. Germline CDR1 reads MDHEN; CDR2 reads SYDVKM. CDR3 nucleotides: TGTGCCAGCAGTTTGCTAGCGGTGGGAGAGCAGTACTTC. This translates into CASSLLAVGEQYF.